In its sample, the clone carrying this T cell receptor (beta chain) was seen once. This sample was taken from a study of CD8 T cells in Susac syndrome. cDNA came from about 0.5 to 1 ug RNA primed by random hexamers. MiXCR was run by TCRdb on the immunoSEQ multiplex PCR reads, yielding one entry per CDR3 protein. The top ten clones hold roughly 0.083% of a sample with 130,000 to 150,000 distinct CDR3 sequences, roughly 95% of them seen once. Sequenced input: CD4+ T cells from PBMCs. This receptor was obtained from a human donor in good health.

CDR3 in DNA: TGTGCCACCAGCAGAGATATCAGGGAGAGCAATCAGCCCCAGCATTTT. Translated: CATSRDIRESNQPQHF. The J gene is TRBJ1-5, the V gene TRBV15; D is possibly TRBD1 (5 bases). The V end lost 0 bases, the J end lost 1 base, and 10 bases lay between the germline ends. This CDR3 contains 16 residues. Germline assignment: CDR1 LNHNV and CDR2 YYDKDF (reference sequence).